These 23 T cell receptor beta chains were all obtained from the same sample, sequenced in a study of human T cells and chemical hapten exposure. The time point here: pre-sensitization, week 0. Treatment indicated: therapeutic diphenylcyclopropenone sensitization with weekly scalp DPC. TCRdb reanalysed the RACE reads using MiXCR and keeps one entry per CDR3 protein. The sample consists of over 30,000 distinct CDR3 sequences, 6.5% to 8% of them appearing once. The sequences come from whole blood, collected in connection with sensitization to the hapten diphenylcyclopropenone (DPC). These TCRs come from a woman aged 45-60 years with alopecia areata. Some clones in this sample may be carry-over from other donors' samples.

Ten or more counts support this clonotype. The genes are TRBV12-3 or TRBV12-4 and TRBJ1-6; TRBD1 might be the D (6 bases). This CDR3 has 14 residues. Trimming stripped 3 bases from V and 9 bases from J, with 12 bases between. CDR3 in amino acids: CASSLKTGSSPLHF. The CDR3 DNA reads as TGTGCCAGCAGTTTGAAGACAGGTAGTTCACCCCTCCACTTT.

This clonotype was seen at least ten times. This chain joins TRBV6-1 and TRBJ2-7; 11 bases are shared with TRBD1. With V trimmed by 8 bases and J by 2 bases, 5 bases remained unmatched. Per the germline V gene, CDR1 is MNHNS and CDR2 is SASEGT. There are 14 residues in the CDR3. The CDR3 here is CASQDRGHPYEQYF. CDR3 bases: TGTGCCAGCCAGGACAGGGGGCACCCCTACGAGCAGTACTTC.

This clonotype was observed a handful of times. The chain couples TRBV6-5 to TRBJ2-7; TRBD1 aligns across 7 bases. Per the germline V gene, CDR1 is MNHEY and CDR2 is SVGAGI. Trimming removed 2 bases from V and 0 bases from J; junction bases left unmatched: 1. The CDR3 extends over 14 amino acids. The CDR3 loop is CASSYGDSSYEQYF. CDR3 in DNA: TGTGCCAGCAGTTACGGGGACAGCTCCTACGAGCAGTACTTC.

This clonotype was detected many times. The rearrangement uses TRBV28 and TRBJ1-2; D unresolved. Germline V gives CDR1 MDHEN, CDR2 SYDVKM. The length of the CDR3 is 13 residues. The V end lost 6 bases, the J end lost 3 bases, and 11 bases lay between the germline ends. CDR3 in amino acids: CASSLKPYYGYTF. CDR3 coding DNA: TGTGCCAGCAGCCTTAAGCCATACTATGGCTACACCTTC.

In its sample, this clonotype is medium-sized. This chain joins TRBV7-9 and TRBJ1-4; D might be TRBD1 (6 bases). Deletions cut 6 bases from V and 4 bases from J, with 15 bases between. Germline V lookup: CDR1 SEHNR, CDR2 FQNEAQ (reference sequence). This CDR3 has 15 residues. The CDR3 DNA is TGTGCCAGCAGTTCAGCCGGGACATTTAATGAAAAACTGTTTTTT. As protein: CASSSAGTFNEKLFF.

This clonotype occurred a few times. The V gene is TRBV6-6, the J gene TRBJ1-5; no firm D call. The ends were cut back, 5 bases at V and 1 base at J, with 12 bases in the middle. CDR1 is MNHNY, CDR2 SVGAGI, per germline (reference sequence). This CDR3 spans 15 amino acids. The CDR3 spells CASSDLRRSNQPQHF. DNA of the CDR3: TGTGCCAGCAGTGACCTGAGGCGGAGCAATCAGCCCCAGCATTTT.

The sample holds many counts of this clonotype. The chain joins TRBV10-1 to TRBJ2-3; D might be TRBD1 (6 bases). V lost 4 bases to trimming and J lost 3 bases, with 8 bases between them. Germline CDR1 WNHNN, CDR2 SYGVQD (reference sequence). The CDR3 consists of 13 residues. CDR3 protein: CASSVRGTDTQYF. Here the CDR3 DNA reads TGCGCCAGCAGTGTCAGGGGAACAGATACGCAGTATTTT.

This clonotype came up a few times. The genes are TRBV9 and TRBJ2-2; D ambiguous. Germline V gene data show CDR1 as SGDLS and CDR2 as YYNGEE. Trimming left V 2 bases short and J 4 bases short, with 6 bases between. The CDR3 runs to 13 residues. CDR3 bases: TGTGCCAGCAGCGTGGCCCCCACCGGGGAGCTGTTTTTT. It is translated as CASSVAPTGELFF.

In its sample, this clonotype was seen many times. The chain couples TRBV10-3 to TRBJ2-1; 7 bases match TRBD2. CDR1 and CDR2 from the germline V gene are ENHRY and SYGVKD. The V gene end was trimmed by 4 bases and the J gene end by 7 bases; junction bases not matched to a gene: 4. The CDR3 is 13 residues long. CDR3 DNA: TGTGCCATCAGTGGGGCCGGGGGGAATGAGCAGTTCTTC. Translation gives CAISGAGGNEQFF.

This clonotype was observed at least ten times. V gene TRBV7-2 combines with J gene TRBJ1-1, with D possibly matching TRBD1 (5 bases). The length of the CDR3 is 14 residues. The V gene lost 6 bases and the J gene lost 2 bases, with 13 bases spanning the gap. CDR1 is SGHTA, CDR2 FQGNSA, per germline. The CDR3: CASSSGPTNTEAFF. The CDR3, as DNA: TGTGCCAGCAGTTCGGGACCGACTAACACTGAAGCTTTCTTT.

This clonotype was counted at least ten times. The J gene is TRBJ1-1, the V gene TRBV20-1, with D possibly TRBD1 on 5 matching bases. The V end lost 5 bases, the J end lost 3 bases, and 16 bases lay between the germline ends. The CDR3 totals 14 residues. In germline, CDR1 is DFQATT, CDR2 SNEGSKA (reference sequence). The CDR3 sequence: CSAAGPWGDTEAFF. For the CDR3, the DNA is TGCAGTGCTGCGGGCCCTTGGGGGGACACTGAAGCTTTCTTT.

There are many counts of this clonotype. This chain joins TRBV28 and TRBJ2-4; 7 bases are a match to TRBD1. The CDR3 has 15 amino acids. The germline V gene encodes CDR1 MDHEN and CDR2 SYDVKM. The ends lost 10 bases at V and 0 bases at J; junction bases unmatched: 9. CDR3 region: CATRTGALAKNIQYF. The DNA of the CDR3 is TGTGCCACCCGGACAGGAGCCTTAGCCAAAAACATTCAGTACTTC.

In this sample, this clonotype turned up a few times. The V and J genes are TRBV20-1 and TRBJ2-1, with no clear D. Germline assignment: CDR1 DFQATT and CDR2 SNEGSKA (reference sequence). The CDR3 has 15 residues. V lost 3 bases and J lost 5, with 17 bases in between. The CDR3 here is CSASEELPRHNEQFF. For the CDR3, the DNA is TGCAGTGCTAGTGAGGAGCTGCCACGGCACAATGAGCAGTTCTTC.

This clonotype was observed many times. The V call is TRBV9, the J call TRBJ2-7, with D possibly being TRBD1 (5 bases). The V end lost 3 bases, the J end lost 3 bases, and 19 bases lay between the germline ends. The germline gives CDR1 SGDLS, CDR2 YYNGEE. The CDR3 sequence is 16 residues long. CDR3 DNA: TGTGCCAGCAGCGATGGGGCCTACGGCGGACGCTACGAGCAGTACTTC. Translation: CASSDGAYGGRYEQYF.

This chain joins TRBV5-6 and TRBJ1-4; 7 bases agree with TRBD1. Germline V gene lookup returns CDR1 SGHDT and CDR2 YYEEEE. The length of the CDR3 is 15 residues. Trimming removed 0 bases from V and 7 bases from J; junction bases left unmatched: 6. CDR3 sequence: CASSLGDSFSEKLFF. The CDR3 nucleotides read TGTGCCAGCAGCTTGGGGGACAGCTTTTCTGAAAAACTGTTTTTT.

This clonotype appeared many times. This sequence joins TRBV12-3 or TRBV12-4 and TRBJ1-5; D is possibly TRBD1 (5 bases). V lost 3 bases and J 5 bases, leaving 14 bases between the germline ends. The CDR3 has 15 amino acids. CDR3 in DNA: TGTGCCAGCAGTTTTCGGCAGGGCGGTGATCAGCCCCAGCATTTT. It codes for CASSFRQGGDQPQHF.

The chain uses TRBV20-1 and TRBJ2-1; 7 nucleotides line up with TRBD2. From germline, CDR1 is DFQATT and CDR2 SNEGSKA (reference sequence). CDR3 size: 15 residues. The trim removed 5 bases at V and 3 bases at J, leaving 10 bases unmatched. The CDR3 reads CSARPHGTNYNEQFF. CDR3 in DNA: TGCAGTGCTCGCCCCCATGGGACTAACTACAATGAGCAGTTCTTC.

This clonotype was picked up many times. The rearrangement joins TRBV7-2 to TRBJ2-3, with 10 bases matching TRBD1. Germline loops: CDR1 SGHTA, CDR2 FQGNSA. After removal of 3 bases from V and 8 bases from J, the junction contained 11 bases not matched to a gene. The CDR3 length is 16 residues. This CDR3 reads CASSLEAGTGAGTQYF. The CDR3 nucleotides read TGTGCCAGCAGCTTGGAGGCCGGGACAGGGGCTGGTACGCAGTATTTT.

This clonotype was detected a few times. This chain links TRBV11-3 with TRBJ1-4; 9 positions agree with TRBD1. J was trimmed by 6 bases and V by 8 bases; bases with no gene match: 7. CDR3 length equals 14 residues. Germline lookup yields CDR1 SGHNT and CDR2 YENEEA. This chain's CDR3 is CASATGTGHEKLFF. The CDR3 DNA sequence: TGTGCCAGCGCCACCGGGACAGGGCATGAAAAACTGTTTTTT.

This chain uses TRBV28 with TRBJ2-6, with 12 nucleotides matching TRBD2. This CDR3 has 19 residues. Germline CDR1 reads MDHEN; CDR2 reads SYDVKM. The trim removed 2 bases at V and 3 bases at J, leaving 8 bases unmatched. CDR3 protein: CASSLLTSGRIDGANVLTF. DNA for the CDR3: TGTGCCAGCAGTTTACTGACTAGCGGGAGAATAGATGGGGCCAACGTCCTGACTTTC.

The chain couples TRBV3-1 to TRBJ2-6; D unclear. Germline V gene sequence: CDR1 LGHDT, CDR2 YNNKEL (reference sequence). Deletions cut 3 bases from V and 0 bases from J, with 15 bases between. The CDR3 totals 18 residues. The CDR3 sequence: CASSHPNPGDSGANVLTF. CDR3 bases: TGTGCCAGCAGCCACCCAAATCCTGGGGACTCTGGGGCCAACGTCCTGACTTTC.

In its sample, this clonotype was seen many times. V and J are TRBV20-1 and TRBJ2-1, with TRBD2 identical over 11 bases. The V segment lost 6 bases and the J segment 0 bases; nucleotides outside the gene matches: 7. CDR3 length: 16 amino acids. Germline CDR1 and CDR2: DFQATT and SNEGSKA (reference sequence). CDR3 in DNA: TGCAGTGCCACTCATACTAGCGGGAGCTCCTACAATGAGCAGTTCTTC. It encodes CSATHTSGSSYNEQFF.

This clonotype was seen repeatedly, ten times or more. V gene TRBV9 combines with J gene TRBJ1-1; D might be TRBD1 (6 bases). This CDR3 comprises 18 residues. V was clipped by 6 bases and J by 2 bases, with 26 bases between them. Germline V gives CDR1 SGDLS, CDR2 YYNGEE. The DNA for the CDR3 is TGTGCCAGCACCGTGGGATCGGGGGCCGGGATTCAAAACACTGAAGCTTTCTTT. Protein product: CASTVGSGAGIQNTEAFF.